The 29 T cell receptor beta chains in this list originate from one sample, sequenced in a study of control samples from healthy donors and cancer patients. Assay used: immunoSEQ multiplex PCR; TCRdb lists only in-frame clones, some missing. The sample includes just over 150,000 clones, approximately 94% of them seen just once. What was sequenced was blood. Receptors originate from a woman in her 40s in good health.

The chain recombines TRBV18 with TRBJ2-5; D is possibly TRBD1 or TRBD2 (5 bases each). This CDR3 comprises 12 residues. Germline V lookup: CDR1 KGHSH, CDR2 LQKENI. V lost 2 bases, J lost 13 bases, and 14 bases lay in between. The CDR3 is CASSPTGAQAYF. Here the CDR3 DNA reads TGTGCCAGCTCACCAACCGGGGCCCAGGCGTACTTC. Full variable domain (outside the CDR3, taken from reference TRBV18 and TRBJ2-5): NAGVMQNPRHLVRRRGQEARLRCSPMKGHSHVYWYRQLPEEGLKFMVYLQKENIIDESGMPKERFSAEFPKEGPSILRIQQVVRGDSAAYFCASSPTGAQAYFGPGTRLLVL.

This sequence joins TRBV9 and TRBJ2-1, with TRBD2 identical over 9 bases. The V segment lost 0 bases and the J segment 7 bases; nucleotides outside the gene matches: 8. This CDR3 contains 16 residues. From germline, CDR1 is SGDLS and CDR2 YYNGEE. CDR3 in DNA: TGTGCCAGCAGCGTAGGCCCAGCGGGGGGTTGGAATGAGCAGTTCTTC. Protein product: CASSVGPAGGWNEQFF.

The chain couples TRBV18 to TRBJ2-7; 8 bases match TRBD1. The J segment lost 0 bases and the V segment lost 2 bases, leaving 6 bases of the junction unmatched. Germline CDR1 and CDR2: KGHSH and LQKENI. The CDR3 contains 16 residues. CDR3 sequence (DNA): TGTGCCAGCTCACCAGGCCCCGGACAGGGCTCCTACGAGCAGTACTTC. Amino acids: CASSPGPGQGSYEQYF.

The rearrangement links TRBV2 to TRBJ1-5; D uncertain. Germline CDR1 is SNHLY and CDR2 is FYNNEI. The CDR3 spans 14 residues. V was cut by 7 bases and J by 6 bases, with 16 bases left in between. The CDR3 here is CASTLTKSGQPQHF. CDR3 nucleotide sequence: TGTGCCAGCACACTAACAAAATCTGGTCAGCCCCAGCATTTT.

This clone was recorded once. This chain joins TRBV7-3 and TRBJ2-3; D gene unclear. This CDR3 is 12 amino acids long. Germline V gene sequence: CDR1 SGHTA, CDR2 FQGTGA. V lost 5 bases, J lost 7 bases, and 10 bases lay in between. CDR3 DNA: TGTGCCAGCAGCGGGGAAGGAAATACGCAGTATTTT. Amino acids: CASSGEGNTQYF.

This clone was recorded once. The chain carries TRBV28 and TRBJ1-5; D unclear. The germline CDR1 and CDR2 sequences are MDHEN and SYDVKM. The CDR3 extends over 11 amino acids. Deletions cut 5 bases from V and 3 bases from J, with 2 bases between. The CDR3 sequence is CASSTNQPQHF. DNA of the CDR3: TGTGCCAGCAGTACCAATCAGCCCCAGCATTTT.

This sequence joins TRBV4-1 and TRBJ1-6; D might be TRBD1 (5 bases). The CDR3 is 17 residues long. V dropped 1 base and J dropped 7 bases, with 17 bases sitting between them. CDR1 is MGHRA and CDR2 is YSYEKL in the germline V gene. CDR3: CASSQGRQGPRNSPLHF. DNA of the CDR3: TGCGCCAGCAGCCAAGGAAGGCAGGGACCTCGGAATTCACCCCTCCACTTT.

The V and J genes are TRBV15 and TRBJ2-1, with 7 positions matching TRBD1. The CDR3 loop spans 13 amino acids. The germline gives CDR1 LNHNV, CDR2 YYDKDF (reference sequence). V trimming: 0 bases; J trimming: 16 bases; junction bases outside the gene matches: 9. The CDR3 here is CATSRDLTGNEFF. CDR3 bases: TGTGCCACCAGCAGAGATTTGACAGGGAACGAATTCTTC. The full variable domain, completed using reference TRBV15 and TRBJ2-1, is DAMVIQNPRYQVTQFGKPVTLSCSQTLNHNVMYWYQQKSSQAPKLLFHYYDKDFNNEADTPDNFQSRRPNTSFCFLDIRSPGLGDTAMYLCATSRDLTGNEFFGPGTRLTVL.

The V gene is TRBV5-1, the J gene TRBJ2-1; possibly TRBD2 for D (5 bases). In germline, CDR1 is SGHRS, CDR2 YFSETQ. V was trimmed by 3 bases and J by 5 bases, leaving 15 bases between them. The CDR3 has 15 residues. CDR3 protein: CASSSMRAANNEQFF. CDR3 bases: TGCGCCAGCAGCTCGATGAGGGCCGCTAACAATGAGCAGTTCTTC. Drawing the rest from reference TRBV5-1 and TRBJ2-1, the complete variable domain is KAGVTQTPRYLIKTRGQQVTLSCSPISGHRSVSWYQQTPGQGLQFLFEYFSETQRNKGNFPGRFSGRQFSNSRSEMNVSTLELGDSALYLCASSSMRAANNEQFFGPGTRLTVL.

This chain links TRBV5-4 with TRBJ2-5; no clear D. Looked up from germline, CDR1 is SGHNT and CDR2 is YYREEE (reference sequence). The V end was cut by 0 bases, the J end by 0 bases, with 12 bases between. This CDR3 spans 16 amino acids. The CDR3: CASSLVPLVNQETQYF. The CDR3, as DNA: TGTGCCAGCAGCTTGGTCCCGCTGGTTAACCAAGAGACCCAGTACTTC.

This clone is a singleton in its sample. The rearrangement joins TRBV4-3 to TRBJ2-5; 11 bases fit TRBD2. V shed 4 bases, J shed 4 bases, and the junction held 2 bases outside the gene matches. CDR3 size: 14 residues. Germline CDR1 and CDR2: LGHNA and YSLEER. The CDR3 sequence: CASSLTSGGETQYF. The CDR3 nucleotides are TGCGCCAGCAGCCTAACTAGCGGGGGAGAGACCCAGTACTTC.

V gene TRBV5-5 combines with J gene TRBJ1-6, with a possible D match to TRBD1 (6 bases). Germline lookup yields CDR1 SGHKS and CDR2 YYEKEE (reference sequence). The CDR3 sequence is 16 residues long. V was shortened by 2 bases and J by 7 bases, with 16 bases between the two germline ends. The chain's CDR3 is CASSFPPTGANSPLHF. The CDR3 DNA sequence: TGTGCCAGCAGCTTTCCACCGACAGGCGCAAATTCACCCCTCCACTTT.

The V gene is TRBV25-1, the J gene TRBJ1-2; no clear D. The V end was cut by 4 bases, the J end by 8 bases, with 5 bases between. CDR1 is MGHDK and CDR2 is SYGVNS in the germline V gene. This CDR3 is built from 10 residues. The CDR3 region has the DNA TGTGCCAGCAGTGCACAGGGCTACACCTTC. This translates into CASSAQGYTF.

This clone was observed a single time. The chain recombines TRBV19 with TRBJ1-1; a weak D match, TRBD1 (6 bases). V was trimmed by 2 bases and J by 1 base, leaving 8 bases between them. This CDR3 is built from 14 residues. CDR1 is LNHDA and CDR2 is SQIVND in the germline V gene (reference sequence). CDR3 in amino acids: CASSITGANTEAFF. DNA of the CDR3: TGTGCCAGTAGTATAACGGGGGCGAACACTGAAGCTTTCTTT.

This clone was seen only once. The V call is TRBV4-3, the J call TRBJ2-7; a weak D match, TRBD1 (5 bases). Trimming pared 1 base from V and 4 bases from J, leaving 14 bases between. CDR3 length: 15 residues. Germline values: CDR1 LGHNA, CDR2 YSLEER. In DNA form, the CDR3 reads TGCGCCAGCAGCCAAGGGGCCCAGGGCCCTTACGAGCAGTACTTC. Protein product: CASSQGAQGPYEQYF.

The chain combines TRBV10-3 with TRBJ2-3, with 8 bases matching TRBD1. The CDR3 runs to 16 residues. The V gene end was trimmed by 0 bases and the J gene end by 7 bases; junction bases not matched to a gene: 9. The V gene's germline CDR1 is ENHRY and CDR2 SYGVKD. The CDR3 DNA follows: TGTGCCATCAGTGAGTCGAGTGACAGGGGAAGGAATACGCAGTATTTT. It yields the protein CAISESSDRGRNTQYF.

This rearrangement joins TRBV4-3 to TRBJ1-2; maybe TRBD1 (6 bases). The V end was cut by 4 bases, the J end by 8 bases, with 17 bases between. Germline V CDR1 and CDR2: LGHNA, YSLEER. This CDR3 is built from 14 residues. CDR3 sequence reads: CASSLERGQGGYTF. The CDR3 DNA follows: TGCGCCAGCAGCCTAGAGCGGGGACAAGGGGGCTACACCTTC.

J is TRBJ1-4 and V is TRBV28, with D perhaps TRBD1 (6 bases). V was trimmed by 2 bases and J by 2 bases, leaving 15 bases between them. Germline V CDR1 and CDR2: MDHEN, SYDVKM. This CDR3 contains 17 residues. CDR3 protein: CASSLQGTRSTNEKLFF. The DNA for the CDR3 is TGTGCCAGCAGTTTACAGGGGACAAGGTCGACTAATGAAAAACTGTTTTTT.

The chain joins TRBV4-1 to TRBJ2-7; D tentatively reads TRBD1 or TRBD2 (5 bases each). Germline V gene sequence: CDR1 MGHRA, CDR2 YSYEKL. V lost 3 bases to trimming and J lost 5 bases, with 8 bases between them. This CDR3 spans 12 amino acids. The CDR3: CASSQMGDEQYF. The CDR3 nucleotides read TGCGCCAGCAGCCAGATGGGGGACGAGCAGTACTTC.

The chain employs TRBV30 and TRBJ1-2; no definite D call. The V gene lost 3 bases and the J gene lost 5 bases, with 10 bases spanning the gap. Germline V gene sequence: CDR1 GTSNPN, CDR2 SVGIG (reference sequence). This CDR3 spans 12 amino acids. CDR3 sequence reads: CAWRGSTYGYTF. The CDR3 DNA is TGTGCCTGGAGAGGATCAACTTATGGCTACACCTTC.

This clone occurred once. This chain uses TRBV4-2 with TRBJ2-1, with a tentative D call TRBD2 (5 bases). Germline CDR1 and CDR2: LGHNA and YNFKEQ. This CDR3 has 15 residues. Trimming removed 2 bases from V and 8 bases from J, with 16 bases in between. The CDR3 reads CASSQSDSTPHEQFF. The CDR3 DNA reads TGTGCCAGCAGCCAATCGGACTCGACGCCACATGAGCAGTTCTTC.

V is TRBV5-1 and J is TRBJ2-5, with 8 bases identical to TRBD1. The CDR3 extends over 14 amino acids. Germline CDR1 SGHRS, CDR2 YFSETQ. The V gene end was trimmed by 4 bases and the J gene end by 7 bases; junction bases not matched to a gene: 9. The CDR3, as DNA: TGCGCCAGCAGCGCTTACAGGGGGATCGGGACCCAGTACTTC. Amino acid sequence: CASSAYRGIGTQYF.

The chain recombines TRBV19 with TRBJ2-2; tentative D call: TRBD1 (5 bases). The V end lost 5 bases, the J end lost 4 bases, and 11 bases lay between the germline ends. The CDR3 runs 14 residues. Per the germline V gene, CDR1 is LNHDA and CDR2 is SQIVND (reference sequence). The CDR3 here is CASSGAGGTGELFF. The DNA of the CDR3 is TGTGCCAGTAGTGGGGCCGGTGGCACCGGGGAGCTGTTTTTT.

The CDR3 protein is CASSGQSNQPQHF. Written as DNA, the CDR3 is TGTGCCAGCAGTGGACAGTCCAATCAGCCCCAGCATTTT. This rearrangement joins TRBV6-6 to TRBJ1-5, with TRBD1 as a possible D gene (6 bases). This CDR3 is built from 13 residues. V was pared by 5 bases and J by 3 bases, with 8 bases between. Germline V lookup: CDR1 MNHNY, CDR2 SVGAGI (reference sequence).

V usage is TRBV18 and J usage is TRBJ2-5; 10 positions agree with TRBD2. J gave up 2 bases and V 4 bases, and 13 bases lay outside the gene matches. CDR1 and CDR2 (germline): KGHSH, LQKENI. The CDR3 loop spans 18 amino acids. The CDR3 region is CASSQSASGRAHQETQYF. The CDR3 coding sequence is TGTGCCAGCTCACAATCGGCGAGCGGGAGGGCCCATCAAGAGACCCAGTACTTC.

The chain carries TRBV7-2 and TRBJ2-5; D may be TRBD2 (7 bases). Germline CDR1 reads SGHTA; CDR2 reads FQGNSA. V dropped 3 bases and J dropped 1 base, with 12 bases sitting between them. This CDR3 spans 15 amino acids. This chain's CDR3 is CASSLGGGSQETQYF. The DNA of the CDR3 is TGTGCCAGCAGCTTGGGGGGGGGCTCCCAAGAGACCCAGTACTTC.

For this clone: Other DNA sequences from this sample encode an identical CDR3 as well. V is TRBV18 and J is TRBJ1-3; no clear D. V was shortened by 3 bases and J by 0 bases, with 9 bases between the two germline ends. The CDR3 sequence is 15 residues long. CDR1 and CDR2 (germline): KGHSH, LQKENI. The CDR3 loop reads CASSPDTISGNTIYF. The CDR3 coding sequence is TGTGCCAGCTCACCCGACACGATCTCTGGAAACACCATATATTTT.

The chain uses TRBV6-4 and TRBJ1-1; a possible D gene is TRBD1 (5 bases). V lost 6 bases to trimming and J lost 1 base, with 9 bases between them. CDR3 length: 13 residues. Per germline, CDR1 MRHNA and CDR2 SNTAGT. CDR3 nucleotides: TGTGCCAGCAGGGAGACAGAGAACACTGAAGCTTTCTTT. This sequence encodes CASRETENTEAFF.

V usage is TRBV5-6 and J usage is TRBJ1-5, with no clear D. CDR1 is SGHDT, CDR2 YYEEEE, per germline. Trimming left V 1 base short and J 3 bases short, with 14 bases between. The CDR3 runs to 16 residues. The CDR3 region has the DNA TGTGCCAGCAGCTTGTCCTGGCAGGTCGTCAATCAGCCCCAGCATTTT. Translated, it gives CASSLSWQVVNQPQHF. The whole variable domain, filled in from reference TRBV5-6 and TRBJ1-5, reads DAGVTQSPTHLIKTRGQQVTLRCSPKSGHDTVSWYQQALGQGPQFIFQYYEEEERQRGNFPDRFSGHQFPNYSSELNVNALLLGDSALYLCASSLSWQVVNQPQHFGDGTRLSIL.